One sample yielded the 21 T cell receptor beta chains listed below, sequenced in a study of regulatory T cells in long-lasting Graves disease. Time point specified: newly diagnosed GD, antithyroid drugs for less than 3 months. Isolated PBMC RNA provided the starting material for the TCR library. Building of the TCR beta libraries involved iRepertoire HTBI primers and Arm-PCR of CDR3 regions. MiXCR was run by TCRdb on the multiplex PCR reads, yielding one entry per CDR3 protein. Of under 400,000 distinct CDR3 sequences in the sample, 16% were seen once. The same specimen was also included in a second study, on T cells in Graves' hyperthyroidism and ophthalmopathy.

The sample consisted of peripheral blood mononuclear cells (PBMCs), taken at new diagnosis, from a patient treated with antithyroid drugs. All receptors come from a man in his forties with Graves disease.

This clonotype was counted many times. This chain links TRBV20-1 with TRBJ2-5, with D perhaps being TRBD1 or TRBD2 (5 bases each). Germline loops: CDR1 DFQATT, CDR2 SNEGSKA (reference sequence). V was pared by 2 bases and J by 4 bases, with 14 bases between. CDR3 length equals 14 residues. The CDR3 nucleotides read TGCAGTGCTAGATCCCGCCGGGGCGCAGAGACCCAGTACTTC. This gives the protein CSARSRRGAETQYF.

This chain joins TRBV7-9 and TRBJ2-6; TRBD1 matches 7 bases. The CDR3 contains 17 residues. J was trimmed by 1 base and V by 5 bases; bases with no gene match: 8. The V gene's germline CDR1 is SEHNR and CDR2 FQNEAQ (reference sequence). CDR3 residues: CASSHVTGRSGANVLTF. DNA for the CDR3: TGTGCCAGCAGCCACGTGACAGGGCGGTCTGGGGCCAACGTCCTGACTTTC.

This clonotype was detected only a few times. V gene TRBV5-1 combines with J gene TRBJ1-2, with D unclear. V was clipped by 1 base and J by 8 bases, with 15 bases between them. The CDR3 totals 14 residues. CDR1 is SGHRS and CDR2 is YFSETQ in the germline V gene. As DNA, the CDR3 is TGCGCCAGCAGCTTGCAGCCAGTGATGTGGGGCTACACCTTC. Its translation: CASSLQPVMWGYTF.

The table lists this clonotype with many counts. The V and J genes are TRBV7-2 and TRBJ2-3, with D perhaps matching TRBD2 (5 bases). The CDR3 runs to 15 residues. In germline, CDR1 is SGHTA, CDR2 FQGNSA. The ends were cut back, 1 base at V and 6 bases at J, with 14 bases in the middle. The CDR3 loop reads CASSLVRRILDTQYF. For the CDR3, the DNA is TGTGCCAGCAGCTTAGTGCGGAGGATCCTCGATACGCAGTATTTT.

This clonotype was found many times. The chain has TRBV18 and TRBJ2-7; 8 nucleotides agree with TRBD1. J lost 4 bases, V lost 1 base, and 3 bases had no gene match. CDR3 size: 14 residues. Germline V gives CDR1 KGHSH, CDR2 LQKENI. The CDR3 is CASSPRTGQYEQYF. CDR3 in DNA: TGTGCCAGCTCACCACGGACAGGGCAATACGAGCAGTACTTC.

This clonotype has more than one count but fewer than ten. The V gene is TRBV6-1, the J gene TRBJ2-3, with 9 nucleotides matching TRBD2. V lost 3 bases and J lost 0; bases outside the gene matches: 4. The CDR3 is 16 residues long. From germline, CDR1 is MNHNS and CDR2 SASEGT. Here the CDR3 DNA reads TGTGCCAGCAGTGACTGGACTAGCGATAGCACAGATACGCAGTATTTT. Translation gives CASSDWTSDSTDTQYF.

This clonotype occurred many times. The genes are TRBV12-3 or TRBV12-4 and TRBJ2-5; 10 nucleotides agree with TRBD1. J lost 5 bases, V lost 5 bases, and 8 bases had no gene match. This CDR3 comprises 15 residues. CDR3 sequence (DNA): TGTGCCAGCAGTAGCGGGACAGGGGCGTGGGAGACCCAGTACTTC. Its translation: CASSSGTGAWETQYF.

This clonotype was detected many times. This chain connects TRBV18 to TRBJ2-3, with 7 positions matching TRBD2. CDR1 is KGHSH, CDR2 LQKENI, per germline. The V gene end was trimmed by 3 bases and the J gene end by 2 bases; junction bases not matched to a gene: 2. The CDR3 spans 14 residues. The CDR3 DNA is TGTGCCAGCTCACCCACTAGCGACACAGATACGCAGTATTTT. Amino acid sequence: CASSPTSDTDTQYF. The full variable domain, in which reference TRBV18 and TRBJ2-3 provide the parts outside the CDR3, is NAGVMQNPRHLVRRRGQEARLRCSPMKGHSHVYWYRQLPEEGLKFMVYLQKENIIDESGMPKERFSAEFPKEGPSILRIQQVVRGDSAAYFCASSPTSDTDTQYFGPGTRLTVL.

This clonotype was detected ten times or more. This rearrangement joins TRBV13 to TRBJ2-7; tentative D call: TRBD2 (6 bases). The V gene's germline CDR1 is PRHDT and CDR2 FYEKMQ (reference sequence). The CDR3 totals 17 residues. V lost 1 base to trimming and J lost 5 bases, with 21 bases between them. In DNA, the CDR3 is TGTGCCAGCAGCTTAGTTGGGGGTCTGAGGAGGGCCGACGAGCAGTACTTC. Its translation is CASSLVGGLRRADEQYF.

The chain recombines TRBV3-1 with TRBJ2-1; 10 bases line up with TRBD2. There are 16 residues in the CDR3. V trimming: 4 bases; J trimming: 8 bases; junction bases outside the gene matches: 11. In germline, CDR1 is LGHDT, CDR2 YNNKEL (reference sequence). The CDR3: CASSPKRGGPRDEQFF. The CDR3 nucleotides are TGTGCCAGCAGCCCGAAGCGGGGGGGCCCGCGGGATGAGCAGTTCTTC.

This clonotype was detected many times. The chain couples TRBV6-1 to TRBJ1-1; D is possibly TRBD1 (6 bases). This CDR3 contains 11 residues. Germline CDR1 is MNHNS and CDR2 is SASEGT. Deletions cut 6 bases from V and 12 bases from J, with 14 bases between. As DNA, the CDR3 is TGTGCCAGCAGCCAAGGACAGTTCACTTTCTTT. Translating it yields CASSQGQFTFF.

The rearrangement uses TRBV6-1 and TRBJ2-4; the match to TRBD1 covers 9 bases. J lost 2 bases, V lost 4 bases, and 3 bases had no gene match. Germline V lookup: CDR1 MNHNS, CDR2 SASEGT. The CDR3 runs 15 residues. The CDR3 region has the DNA TGTGCCAGCAGTGGGACAGGGGAAACCAAAAACATTCAGTACTTC. It translates to CASSGTGETKNIQYF.

As to this clonotype: Being one base from a much bigger clone, this may be a read error. The chain carries TRBV20-1 and TRBJ2-1; weak D call: TRBD2 (5 bases). CDR3 size: 14 residues. The V end was cut by 5 bases, the J end by 6 bases, with 17 bases between. Germline V gives CDR1 DFQATT, CDR2 SNEGSKA (reference sequence). The CDR3 loop is CSAGPGGGVNEQFF. CDR3 coding DNA: TGCAGTGCTGGCCCAGGAGGCGGTGTCAATGAGCAGTTCTTC.

Remarks on this clonotype: A read error is possible here, since a much larger clone lies one base away. The chain is built from TRBV7-9 and TRBJ2-1, with D possibly TRBD2 on 5 matching bases. V gave up 6 bases and J gave up 10 bases, with 19 bases separating them. This CDR3 comprises 14 residues. The germline CDR1 and CDR2 sequences are SEHNR and FQNEAQ (reference sequence). The CDR3 DNA is TGTGCCAGCAGAAGGATCGGGGTCTCCTACGAGCAGTTCTTC. Translated, it gives CASRRIGVSYEQFF.

This clonotype showed up just a few times. The chain uses TRBV20-1 and TRBJ2-7; D is perhaps TRBD2 (6 bases). There are 15 residues in the CDR3. Trimming shortened V by 6 bases and J by 2 bases, and 20 bases separated the two germline ends. Germline CDR1 and CDR2: DFQATT and SNEGSKA (reference sequence). The CDR3 DNA is TGCAGTGCCAACGATGCGGGACCGTCAGCCTACGAGCAGTACTTC. It codes for CSANDAGPSAYEQYF.

V gene TRBV12-3 or TRBV12-4 combines with J gene TRBJ1-5, with D perhaps matching TRBD1 (5 bases). V was trimmed by 2 bases and J by 6 bases, leaving 8 bases between them. CDR3 length: 13 residues. CDR3 sequence: CASSLSGTQPQHF. For the CDR3, the DNA is TGTGCCAGCAGTTTATCGGGGACTCAGCCCCAGCATTTT.

This clonotype was observed many times. The rearrangement joins TRBV3-1 to TRBJ2-2; D is perhaps TRBD2 (5 bases). Between the trimmed V and J ends, which lost 3 bases and 3 bases, there was a span of 11 bases. CDR3 size: 15 residues. Germline CDR1 reads LGHDT; CDR2 reads YNNKEL (reference sequence). CDR3 sequence: CASSQERWDTGELFF. CDR3 bases: TGTGCCAGCAGCCAGGAGCGGTGGGACACCGGGGAGCTGTTTTTT.

This clonotype was counted ten times or more. This chain connects TRBV6-2 or TRBV6-3 to TRBJ2-1, with a tentative D call TRBD2 (6 bases). CDR1 and CDR2 from the germline V gene are MNHEY and SVGEGT. There are 16 residues in the CDR3. Trimming took 3 bases from V and 0 from J, leaving 12 bases between them. The CDR3 sequence: CASSYQGGASYNEQFF. The CDR3 nucleotides are TGTGCCAGCAGTTATCAGGGAGGTGCCTCCTACAATGAGCAGTTCTTC.

This clonotype was seen once. This chain links TRBV28 with TRBJ2-5; 9 bases agree with TRBD2. CDR3 size: 17 residues. Looked up from germline, CDR1 is MDHEN and CDR2 is SYDVKM. V gave up 6 bases and J gave up 4 bases; unmatched junction bases: 15. The CDR3 is CASSPPQRGATRETQYF. The CDR3 DNA reads TGTGCCAGCAGCCCTCCGCAGCGGGGGGCCACTCGAGAGACCCAGTACTTC.

This clonotype was observed many times. CDR3 protein: CASSRLPRGDTDTQYF. CDR3 in DNA: TGTGCCAGCAGTCGTCTTCCGCGGGGGGACACAGATACGCAGTATTTT. The genes are TRBV28 and TRBJ2-3; TRBD2 matches at 8 bases. Trimming cost V 5 bases and J 2 bases; bases outside gene matches: 9. CDR1 is MDHEN and CDR2 is SYDVKM in the germline V gene. The CDR3 contains 16 residues.

This clonotype showed up many times. The chain has TRBV14 and TRBJ2-5, with TRBD2 matching 10 bases. The length of the CDR3 is 16 residues. The germline gives CDR1 SGHDN, CDR2 FVKESK. V lost 0 bases to trimming and J lost 2 bases; unmatched junction nucleotides: 3. This CDR3 reads CASSQDGAGGQETQYF. The DNA of the CDR3 is TGTGCCAGCAGCCAAGATGGAGCGGGGGGGCAAGAGACCCAGTACTTC.